This T cell receptor beta chain emerged from a study of response to subunit inactivated influenza vaccine. Each CDR3 protein is one row after TCRdb ran MiXCR on the RT-PCR reads. The sample holds 450,000 to 600,000 distinct CDR3 sequences, around 7.7% seen once. Note on this clonotype: The target antigen is unknown.

There are 15 residues in the CDR3. Germline V gives CDR1 LNHNV, CDR2 YYDKDF (reference sequence). V was trimmed by 3 bases and J by 1 base, leaving 12 bases between them. General study points: A suggestion made by the authors is that each seasonal influenza vaccination recruits few new T cells.

The chain uses TRBV15 and TRBJ2-5; perhaps TRBD1 as D (6 bases). The sample consisted of PBMCs from blood, taken roughly 24 months after vaccination. This clonotype was sampled from a man aged 50-75 years who received an inactivated influenza vaccine. CDR3 protein: CATSSGWGPQETQYF. In nucleotides, the CDR3 is TGTGCCACCAGCAGCGGGTGGGGGCCCCAAGAGACCCAGTACTTC. Using reference TRBV15 and TRBJ2-5 for the parts outside the CDR3, the full variable domain is DAMVIQNPRYQVTQFGKPVTLSCSQTLNHNVMYWYQQKSSQAPKLLFHYYDKDFNNEADTPDNFQSRRPNTSFCFLDIRSPGLGDTAMYLCATSSGWGPQETQYFGPGTRLLVL.